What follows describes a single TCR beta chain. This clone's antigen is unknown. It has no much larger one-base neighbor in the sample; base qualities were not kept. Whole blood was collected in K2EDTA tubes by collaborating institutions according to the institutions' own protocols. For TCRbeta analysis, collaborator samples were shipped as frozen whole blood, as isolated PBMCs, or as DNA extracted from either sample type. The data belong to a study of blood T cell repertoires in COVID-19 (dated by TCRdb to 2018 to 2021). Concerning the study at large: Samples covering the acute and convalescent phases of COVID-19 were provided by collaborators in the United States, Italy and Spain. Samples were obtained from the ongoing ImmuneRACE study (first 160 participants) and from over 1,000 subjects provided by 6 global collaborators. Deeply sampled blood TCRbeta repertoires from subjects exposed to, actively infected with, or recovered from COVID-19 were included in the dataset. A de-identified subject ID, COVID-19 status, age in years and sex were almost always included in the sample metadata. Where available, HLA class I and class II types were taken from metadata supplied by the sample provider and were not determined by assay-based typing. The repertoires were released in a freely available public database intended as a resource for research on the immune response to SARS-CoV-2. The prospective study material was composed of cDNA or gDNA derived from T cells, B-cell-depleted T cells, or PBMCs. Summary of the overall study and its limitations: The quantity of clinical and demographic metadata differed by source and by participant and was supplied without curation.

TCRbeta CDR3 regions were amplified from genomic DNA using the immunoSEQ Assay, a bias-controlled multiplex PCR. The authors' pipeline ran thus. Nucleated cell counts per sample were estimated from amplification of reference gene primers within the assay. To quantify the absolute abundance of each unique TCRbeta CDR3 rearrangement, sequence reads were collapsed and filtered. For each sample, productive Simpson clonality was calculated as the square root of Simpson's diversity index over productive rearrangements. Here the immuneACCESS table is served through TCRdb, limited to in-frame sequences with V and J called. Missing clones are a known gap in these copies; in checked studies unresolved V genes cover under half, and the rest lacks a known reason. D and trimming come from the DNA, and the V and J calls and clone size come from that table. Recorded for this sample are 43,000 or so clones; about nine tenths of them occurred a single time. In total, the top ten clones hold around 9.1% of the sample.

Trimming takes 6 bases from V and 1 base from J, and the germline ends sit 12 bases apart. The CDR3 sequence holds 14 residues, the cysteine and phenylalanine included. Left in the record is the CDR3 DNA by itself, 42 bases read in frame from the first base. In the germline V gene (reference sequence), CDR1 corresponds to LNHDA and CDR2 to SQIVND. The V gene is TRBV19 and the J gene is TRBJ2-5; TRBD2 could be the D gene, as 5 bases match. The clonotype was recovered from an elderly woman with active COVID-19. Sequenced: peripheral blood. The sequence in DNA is TGTGCCAGTAGGCCTGACTATTCCCAAGAGACCCAGTACTTC. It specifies CASRPDYSQETQYF.